This paragraph reports one T cell receptor (beta chain). The antigen is undetermined. This sample was taken from a study of T cell repertoires in cytomegalovirus infection. For the study at large: Indicated by public TCR beta signatures were CMV infection and matching HLA type. Findings of the study overall: The ex vivo response was dominated by HLA-C-restricted CMV-specific TCR beta clonotypes.

The J segment lost 4 bases and the V segment lost 10 bases, leaving 10 bases of the junction unmatched. Germline-derived CDR1 and CDR2 are LNHDA and SQIVND (reference sequence). The CDR3 is 15 amino acids. TCRdb re-derived calls from the reads in MiXCR, one entry per CDR3 protein. The sample includes some 920,000 distinct CDR3 sequences, about a third of them seen just once. The chain links TRBV19 to TRBJ1-2; 12 nucleotides line up with TRBD1. The sequence was obtained from a human donor in good health (CMV status not recorded). Some clones in this sample may be carry-over from other donors' samples. The sample in question was cultured CD8+ T cells from PBMCs, obtained from culture after CMV antigen stimulation. Written as DNA, the CDR3 is TGTGCCACCACTCCGGGACAGGGGGCTGGCTATGGCTACACCTTC. Translated: CATTPGQGAGYGYTF.